This T cell receptor (beta chain) was profiled in a study of blood T cells in healthy people across ages. This clonotype was found a few times. A J-beta primer mix and a sample-barcoded 5' primer were used in a second PCR of roughly 7 to 12 cycles. TCRdb used MiXCR to reprocess the 5' RACE reads, holding one entry per CDR3 protein. Of hundreds of thousands of distinct CDR3 sequences in the sample, 25% were seen once. Per the germline V gene, CDR1 is MGHDK and CDR2 is SYGVNS. Trimming left V 0 bases short and J 6 bases short, with 17 bases between. This CDR3 comprises 17 residues. These data were also filed under a second study, of T cells of mothers and their children.

The TCR originated in a boy younger than 18 in good health. Source material: blood. J is TRBJ2-2 and V is TRBV25-1, with a tentative D call TRBD1 (7 bases). The CDR3 region has the DNA TGTGCCAGCAGTGAATATTTAGGGGCAGGGGGGTCCGGGGAGCTGTTTTTT. Translating gives CASSEYLGAGGSGELFF. The whole variable domain, remainder taken from reference TRBV25-1 and TRBJ2-2, is EADIYQTPRYLVIGTGKKITLECSQTMGHDKMYWYQQDPGMELHLIHYSYGVNSTEKGDLSSESTVSRIRTEHFPLTLESARPSHTSQYLCASSEYLGAGGSGELFFGEGSRLTVL.